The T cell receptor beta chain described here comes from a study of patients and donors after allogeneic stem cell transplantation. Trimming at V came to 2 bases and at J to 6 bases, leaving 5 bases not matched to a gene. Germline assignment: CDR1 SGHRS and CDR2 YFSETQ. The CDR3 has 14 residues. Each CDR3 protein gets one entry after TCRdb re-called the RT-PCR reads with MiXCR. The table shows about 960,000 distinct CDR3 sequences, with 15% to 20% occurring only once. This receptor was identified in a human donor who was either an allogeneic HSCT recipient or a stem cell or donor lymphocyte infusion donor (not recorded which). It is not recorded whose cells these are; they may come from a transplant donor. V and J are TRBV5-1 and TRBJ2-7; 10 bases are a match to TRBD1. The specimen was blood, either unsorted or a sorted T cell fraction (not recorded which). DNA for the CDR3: TGCGCCAGCAGCTTACGGACAGGGGGTTTCGAGCAGTACTTC. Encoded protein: CASSLRTGGFEQYF.